The entry below gives a single T cell receptor (beta chain) sequence along with its context. Its antigen is not identified. Between the trimmed V and J ends, which lost 4 bases and 6 bases, there was a span of 12 bases. The CDR3 is 13 residues long. The germline V gene has CDR1 SQVTM and CDR2 ANQGSEA. Treatment: oral pan-JAK inhibitor, 5-10 mg twice daily. RNA extraction was followed by reverse transcription into cDNA, which acted as the sequencing template. The protocol was immunoSEQ multiplex PCR, while the TCRdb copy is restricted to in-frame clones and leaves out a portion. The sample has 150,000 to 200,000 clones; 60% are singletons. This entry belongs to a study of CD8+ T cells in alopecia areata. Study at large: Tofacitinib continued for 6 to 18 months and was then withheld for 6 months. Study results and limitations: Under tofacitinib, numerous expanded lesional clonotypes remained detectable in scalp and blood.

The sequence was obtained from a human donor with alopecia areata. This chain joins TRBV29-1 and TRBJ1-4, with D maybe TRBD1 (6 bases). The sample here was CD4+ T cells sorted from blood, taken at week 24, from a patient treated with tofacitinib. The CDR3 DNA reads as TGCAGCGTTGTTTTTAAGGGGGATGAAAAACTGTTTTTT. Its protein product is CSVVFKGDEKLFF.